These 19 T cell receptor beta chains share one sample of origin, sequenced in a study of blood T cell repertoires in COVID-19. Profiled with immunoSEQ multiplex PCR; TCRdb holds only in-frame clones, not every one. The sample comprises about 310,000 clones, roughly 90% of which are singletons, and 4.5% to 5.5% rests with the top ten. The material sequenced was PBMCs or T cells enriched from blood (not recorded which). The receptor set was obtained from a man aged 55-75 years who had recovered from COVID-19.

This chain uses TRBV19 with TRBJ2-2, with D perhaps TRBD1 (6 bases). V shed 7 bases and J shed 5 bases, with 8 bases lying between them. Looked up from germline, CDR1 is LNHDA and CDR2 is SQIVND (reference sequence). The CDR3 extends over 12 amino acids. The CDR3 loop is CASNRATGELFF. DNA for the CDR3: TGTGCCAGTAACAGGGCGACCGGGGAGCTGTTTTTT.

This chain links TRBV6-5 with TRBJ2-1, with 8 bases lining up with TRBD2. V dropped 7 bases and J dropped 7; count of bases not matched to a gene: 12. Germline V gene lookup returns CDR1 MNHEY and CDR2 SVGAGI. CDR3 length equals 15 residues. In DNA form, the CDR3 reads TGTGCCAGCAAGCTGGCTTTAGCGGGGAGTAATGAGCAGTTCTTC. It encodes CASKLALAGSNEQFF.

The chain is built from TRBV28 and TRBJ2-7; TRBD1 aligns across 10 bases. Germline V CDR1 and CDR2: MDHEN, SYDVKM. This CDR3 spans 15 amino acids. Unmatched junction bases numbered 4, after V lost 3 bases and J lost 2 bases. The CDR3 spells CASSLDRGGTYEQYF. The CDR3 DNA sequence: TGTGCCAGCAGTTTGGACAGGGGGGGCACCTACGAGCAGTACTTC.

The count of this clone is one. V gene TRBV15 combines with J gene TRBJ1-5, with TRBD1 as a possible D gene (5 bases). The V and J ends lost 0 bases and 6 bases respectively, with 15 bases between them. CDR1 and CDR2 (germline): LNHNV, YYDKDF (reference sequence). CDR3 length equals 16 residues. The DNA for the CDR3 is TGTGCCACCAGCAGAGATCTAACAGGCGTCTCTCAGCCCCAGCATTTT. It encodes CATSRDLTGVSQPQHF.

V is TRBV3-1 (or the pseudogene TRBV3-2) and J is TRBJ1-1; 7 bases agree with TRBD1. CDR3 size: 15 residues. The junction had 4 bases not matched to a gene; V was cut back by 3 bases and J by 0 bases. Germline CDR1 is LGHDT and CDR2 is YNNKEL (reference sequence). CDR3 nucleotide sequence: TGTGCCAGCAGCCATCACGACAGGGTGAACACTGAAGCTTTCTTT. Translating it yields CASSHHDRVNTEAFF.

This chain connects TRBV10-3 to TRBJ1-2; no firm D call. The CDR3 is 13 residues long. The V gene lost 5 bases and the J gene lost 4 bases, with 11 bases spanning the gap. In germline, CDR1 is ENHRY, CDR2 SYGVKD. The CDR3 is CAISRGRGYGYTF. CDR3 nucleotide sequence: TGTGCCATCAGTCGGGGTAGAGGCTATGGCTACACCTTC.

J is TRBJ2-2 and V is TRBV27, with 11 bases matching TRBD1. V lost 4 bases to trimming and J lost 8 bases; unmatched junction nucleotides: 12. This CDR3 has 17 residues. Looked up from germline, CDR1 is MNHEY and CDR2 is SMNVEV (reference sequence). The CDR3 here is CASSYSPRTGGTGELFF. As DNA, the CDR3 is TGTGCCAGCAGTTATTCTCCACGGACAGGGGGCACAGGGGAGCTGTTTTTT.

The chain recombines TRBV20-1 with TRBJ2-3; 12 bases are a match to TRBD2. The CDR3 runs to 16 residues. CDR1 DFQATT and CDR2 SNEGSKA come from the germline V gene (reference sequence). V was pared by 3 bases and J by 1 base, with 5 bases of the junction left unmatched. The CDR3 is CSASTSGRPGTDTQYF. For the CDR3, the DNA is TGCAGTGCTAGTACTAGCGGGAGGCCCGGCACAGATACGCAGTATTTT.

The CDR3 protein is CATRGDRAAGSAYNEQFF. CDR3 DNA sequence: TGTGCCACCAGAGGGGACAGGGCCGCGGGGAGTGCGTACAATGAGCAGTTCTTC. The chain links TRBV15 to TRBJ2-1, with 9 bases fitting TRBD1. J was trimmed by 4 bases and V by 6 bases; bases with no gene match: 16. Germline assignment: CDR1 LNHNV and CDR2 YYDKDF (reference sequence). The CDR3 is made up of 18 amino acids.

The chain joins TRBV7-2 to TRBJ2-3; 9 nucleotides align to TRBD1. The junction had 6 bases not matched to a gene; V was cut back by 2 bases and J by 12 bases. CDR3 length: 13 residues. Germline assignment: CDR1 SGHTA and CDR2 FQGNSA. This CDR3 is CASSLFRTGDQYF. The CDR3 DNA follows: TGTGCCAGCAGCTTATTCAGGACAGGGGATCAGTATTTT. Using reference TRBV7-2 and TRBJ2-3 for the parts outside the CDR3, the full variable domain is GAGVSQSPSNKVTEKGKDVELRCDPISGHTALYWYRQSLGQGLEFLIYFQGNSAPDKSGLPSDRFSAERTGGSVSTLTIQRTQQEDSAVYLCASSLFRTGDQYFGPGTRLTVL.

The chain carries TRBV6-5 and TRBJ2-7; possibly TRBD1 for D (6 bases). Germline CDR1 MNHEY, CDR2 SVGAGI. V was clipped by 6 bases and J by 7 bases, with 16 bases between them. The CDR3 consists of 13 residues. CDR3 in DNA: TGTGCCAGCAGCCCGCGACAGGCGTGGGAGCAGTACTTC. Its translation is CASSPRQAWEQYF.

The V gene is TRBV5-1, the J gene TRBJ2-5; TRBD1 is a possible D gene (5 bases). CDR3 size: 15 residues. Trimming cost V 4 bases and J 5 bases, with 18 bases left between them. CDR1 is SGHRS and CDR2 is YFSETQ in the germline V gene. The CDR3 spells CASSPNRIPGETQYF. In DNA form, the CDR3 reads TGCGCCAGCAGCCCAAACAGAATACCAGGGGAGACCCAGTACTTC.

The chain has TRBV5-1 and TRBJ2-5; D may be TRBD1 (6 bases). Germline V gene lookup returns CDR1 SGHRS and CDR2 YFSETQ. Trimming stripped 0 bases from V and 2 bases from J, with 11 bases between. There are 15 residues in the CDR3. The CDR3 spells CASSLEGGRQETQYF. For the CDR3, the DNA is TGCGCCAGCAGCTTGGAAGGGGGAAGGCAAGAGACCCAGTACTTC.

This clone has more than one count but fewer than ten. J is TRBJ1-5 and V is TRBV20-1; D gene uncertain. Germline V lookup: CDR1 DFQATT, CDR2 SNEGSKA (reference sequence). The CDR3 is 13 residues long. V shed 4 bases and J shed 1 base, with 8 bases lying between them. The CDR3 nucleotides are TGCAGTGCTATTGACCAGAGCAATCAGCCCCAGCATTTT. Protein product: CSAIDQSNQPQHF.

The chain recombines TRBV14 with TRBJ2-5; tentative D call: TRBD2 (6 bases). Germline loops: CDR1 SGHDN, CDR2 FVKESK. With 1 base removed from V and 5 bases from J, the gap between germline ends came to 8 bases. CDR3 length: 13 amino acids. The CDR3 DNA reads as TGTGCCAGCAGCCAAGCCGCGGGGGAGACCCAGTACTTC. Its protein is CASSQAAGETQYF. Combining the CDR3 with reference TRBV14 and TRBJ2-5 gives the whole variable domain EAGVTQFPSHSVIEKGQTVTLRCDPISGHDNLYWYRRVMGKEIKFLLHFVKESKQDESGMPNNRFLAERTGGTYSTLKVQPAELEDSGVYFCASSQAAGETQYFGPGTRLLVL.

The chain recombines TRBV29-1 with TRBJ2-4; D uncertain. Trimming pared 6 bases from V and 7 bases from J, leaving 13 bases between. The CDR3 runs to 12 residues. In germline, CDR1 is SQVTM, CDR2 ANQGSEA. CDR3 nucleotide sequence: TGCAGCGTGCTAGACGTAACGAACATTCAGTACTTC. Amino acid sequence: CSVLDVTNIQYF. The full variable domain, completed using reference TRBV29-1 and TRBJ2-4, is SAVISQKPSRDICQRGTSLTIQCQVDSQVTMMFWYRQQPGQSLTLIATANQGSEATYESGFVIDKFPISRPNLTFSTLTVSNMSPEDSSIYLCSVLDVTNIQYFGAGTRLSVL.

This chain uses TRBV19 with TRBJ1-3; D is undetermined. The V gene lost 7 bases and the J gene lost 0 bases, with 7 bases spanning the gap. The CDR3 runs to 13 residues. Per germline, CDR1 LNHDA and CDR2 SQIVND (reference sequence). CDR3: CASMRSSGNTIYF. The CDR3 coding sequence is TGTGCCAGTATGAGGAGCTCTGGAAACACCATATATTTT.

As DNA, the CDR3 is TGTGCCAGCAACCTGCGGAGCGGGAGTTCAGATACGCAGTATTTT. Encoded protein: CASNLRSGSSDTQYF. V is TRBV21-1 and J is TRBJ2-3; the tabulated D call, TRBD2, remains unverified against the DNA. TRBV21-1 is designated a pseudogene. CDR3 length: 15 residues.

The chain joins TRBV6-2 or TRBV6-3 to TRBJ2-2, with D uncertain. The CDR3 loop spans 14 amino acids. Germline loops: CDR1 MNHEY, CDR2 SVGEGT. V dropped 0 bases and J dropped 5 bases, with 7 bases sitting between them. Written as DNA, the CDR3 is TGTGCCAGCAGTTACTCGGCCGTTACCGGGGAGCTGTTTTTT. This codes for CASSYSAVTGELFF.